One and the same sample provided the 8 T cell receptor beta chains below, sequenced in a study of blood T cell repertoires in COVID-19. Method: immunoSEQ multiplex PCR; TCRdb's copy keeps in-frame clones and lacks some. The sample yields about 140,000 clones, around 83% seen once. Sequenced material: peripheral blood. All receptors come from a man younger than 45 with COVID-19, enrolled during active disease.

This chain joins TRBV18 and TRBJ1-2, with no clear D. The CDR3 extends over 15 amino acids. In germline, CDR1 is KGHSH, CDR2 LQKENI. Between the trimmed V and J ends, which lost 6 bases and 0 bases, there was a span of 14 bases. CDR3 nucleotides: TGTGCCAGCTCCCCTAATGAGGGTCCTAACTATGGCTACACCTTC. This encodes CASSPNEGPNYGYTF.

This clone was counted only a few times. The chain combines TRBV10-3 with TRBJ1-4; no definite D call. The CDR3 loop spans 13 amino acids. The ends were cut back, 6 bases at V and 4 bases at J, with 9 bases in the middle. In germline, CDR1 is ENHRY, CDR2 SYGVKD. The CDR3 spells CAIRRGINEKLFF. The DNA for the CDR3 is TGTGCCATCAGGCGAGGGATTAATGAAAAACTGTTTTTT.

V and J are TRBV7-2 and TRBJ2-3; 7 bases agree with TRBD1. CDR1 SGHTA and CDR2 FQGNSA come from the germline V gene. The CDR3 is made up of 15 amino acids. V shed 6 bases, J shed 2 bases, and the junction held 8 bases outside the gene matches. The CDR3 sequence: CASSLTGTLTDTQYF. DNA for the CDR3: TGTGCCAGCAGTTTGACAGGGACCCTCACAGATACGCAGTATTTT.

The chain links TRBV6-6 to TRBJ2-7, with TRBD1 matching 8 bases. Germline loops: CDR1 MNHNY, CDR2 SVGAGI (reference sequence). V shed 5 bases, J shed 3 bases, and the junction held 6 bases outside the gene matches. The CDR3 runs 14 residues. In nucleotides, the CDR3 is TGTGCCAGCAGTCGACAGGGGCAAAACTACGAGCAGTACTTC. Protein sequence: CASSRQGQNYEQYF.

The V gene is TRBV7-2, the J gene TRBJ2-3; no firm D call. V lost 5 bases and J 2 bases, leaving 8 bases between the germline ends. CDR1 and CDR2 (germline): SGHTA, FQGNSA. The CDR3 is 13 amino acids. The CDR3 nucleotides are TGTGCCAGCAGCCCCCGGGTCACAGATACGCAGTATTTT. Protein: CASSPRVTDTQYF. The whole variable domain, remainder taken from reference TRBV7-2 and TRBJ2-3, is GAGVSQSPSNKVTEKGKDVELRCDPISGHTALYWYRQSLGQGLEFLIYFQGNSAPDKSGLPSDRFSAERTGGSVSTLTIQRTQQEDSAVYLCASSPRVTDTQYFGPGTRLTVL.

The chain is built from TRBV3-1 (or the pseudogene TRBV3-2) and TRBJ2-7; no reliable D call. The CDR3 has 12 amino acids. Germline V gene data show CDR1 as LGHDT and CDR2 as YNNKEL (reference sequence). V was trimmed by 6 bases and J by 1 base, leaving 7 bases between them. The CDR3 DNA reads TGTGCCAGCAGTGCCAGTTCCTACGAGCAGTACTTC. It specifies CASSASSYEQYF.

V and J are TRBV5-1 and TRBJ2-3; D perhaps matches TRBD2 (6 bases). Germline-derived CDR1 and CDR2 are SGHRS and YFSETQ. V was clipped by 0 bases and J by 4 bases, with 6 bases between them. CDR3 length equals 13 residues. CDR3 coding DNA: TGCGCCAGCAGCTTGGAGCGGGCAGATACGCAGTATTTT. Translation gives CASSLERADTQYF. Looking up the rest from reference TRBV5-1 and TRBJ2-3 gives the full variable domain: KAGVTQTPRYLIKTRGQQVTLSCSPISGHRSVSWYQQTPGQGLQFLFEYFSETQRNKGNFPGRFSGRQFSNSRSEMNVSTLELGDSALYLCASSLERADTQYFGPGTRLTVL.

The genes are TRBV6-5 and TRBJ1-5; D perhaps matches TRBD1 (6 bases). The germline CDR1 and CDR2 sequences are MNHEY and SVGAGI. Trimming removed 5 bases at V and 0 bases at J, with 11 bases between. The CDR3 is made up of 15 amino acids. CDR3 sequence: CASSKDSYSNQPQHF. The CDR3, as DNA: TGTGCCAGCAGTAAGGACAGCTATAGCAATCAGCCCCAGCATTTT.